Relative to its sample, the clone carrying this TCR beta chain is medium-sized. The target antigen is unknown. Time point meaning: technical triplicate 2. This sample was included in a study of neurological immune-mediated disorders. The study's findings and limits: Private repertoires in all groups were suggested by the absence of shared CDR3 amino acid sequences among expanded clones across subjects. Expansion of TCR clones was greatest in HTLV-1-associated myelopathy and smallest in multiple sclerosis, where it fell below that of healthy controls.

Synthesis of cDNA used 5'RACE (with 10-nucleotide random UMIs). TCRdb reprocessed the 5' RACE reads with MiXCR, giving one entry per CDR3 protein. The data contain under 35,000 distinct CDR3 sequences, about 14% of them singletons. What was sequenced was CD4+ T cells from blood. This receptor was identified in a female donor with HTLV-1-associated myelopathy (HAM/TSP).

CDR3 region: CSATGNTEAFF. In nucleotides, the CDR3 is TGCAGTGCTACAGGGAACACTGAAGCTTTCTTT. V and J are TRBV20-1 and TRBJ1-1, with D unclear. The germline CDR1 and CDR2 sequences are DFQATT and SNEGSKA (reference sequence). Deletions cut 4 bases from V and 1 base from J, with 4 bases between. This CDR3 contains 11 residues.